Following are 21 T cell receptor beta chains from one sample sequenced in a study of blood T cells in healthy people across ages. Alongside a J-beta primer mix, a sample-barcoded 5' primer served in a second PCR lasting 7 to 11 cycles. From the 5' RACE reads, TCRdb called clonotypes with MiXCR, one entry per CDR3 protein. The table records hundreds of thousands of distinct CDR3 sequences, 45% to 50% of them present only once. The sample was blood. All receptors come from a woman aged 60-75 years in good health.

The chain links TRBV20-1 to TRBJ2-7; D is perhaps TRBD1 (6 bases). This CDR3 comprises 13 residues. V lost 6 bases to trimming and J lost 2 bases, with 14 bases between them. Germline V gene lookup returns CDR1 DFQATT and CDR2 SNEGSKA (reference sequence). Here the CDR3 DNA reads TGCAGTGCAATCGGACAGACAACCTACGAGCAGTACTTC. This gives the protein CSAIGQTTYEQYF.

Regarding this clonotype: One end of the junction fails to match germline, which may point to a read error. The CDR3 nucleotides read TGTGCCAGCAGCCAACCCGGGACAGGGGAAGAGACCCAGTACTTC. Protein product: CASSQPGTGEETQYF. The chain employs TRBV4-1 and TRBJ2-5, with 10 bases matching TRBD1. The CDR3 is 15 amino acids. Germline loops: CDR1 MGHRA, CDR2 YSYEKL.

The rearrangement uses TRBV29-1 and TRBJ2-5; D ambiguous. Trimming cost V 7 bases and J 2 bases, with 11 bases left between them. This CDR3 spans 12 amino acids. Germline loops: CDR1 SQVTM, CDR2 ANQGSEA. This CDR3 reads CSAGDTQETQYF. CDR3 sequence (DNA): TGCAGCGCCGGAGACACACAAGAGACCCAGTACTTC. The whole variable domain, filled in from reference TRBV29-1 and TRBJ2-5, reads SAVISQKPSRDICQRGTSLTIQCQVDSQVTMMFWYRQQPGQSLTLIATANQGSEATYESGFVIDKFPISRPNLTFSTLTVSNMSPEDSSIYLCSAGDTQETQYFGPGTRLLVL.

This rearrangement joins TRBV27 to TRBJ2-4; a weak D match, TRBD2 (5 bases). The J call could be wrong; TRBJ2-7 is a better fit for the DNA end. Germline values: CDR1 MNHEY, CDR2 SMNVEV (reference sequence). The CDR3 runs to 13 residues. The CDR3 is CASSLSLAGEQYF. The CDR3 DNA reads as TGTGCCAGCAGTTTATCTCTAGCTGGCGAGCAGTACTTC.

This clonotype was counted a few times. The chain joins TRBV9 to TRBJ2-5; 9 bases map to TRBD2. The J call is doubtful: the DNA matches TRBJ2-7 better. The CDR3 is 15 residues long. In germline, CDR1 is SGDLS, CDR2 YYNGEE. CDR3 bases: TGTGCCAGCAGCGTGGACGCGGGAGGGCTCGACGAGCAGTACTTC. As protein: CASSVDAGGLDEQYF.

The chain couples TRBV18 to TRBJ2-7; 8 bases agree with TRBD2. Germline V gene sequence: CDR1 KGHSH, CDR2 LQKENI. Germline trimming cut 2 bases from V and 2 bases from J; bases unmatched to any gene: 17. The CDR3 has 19 residues. CDR3 protein: CASSPMPVGGLAGTYEQYF. For the CDR3, the DNA is TGTGCCAGCTCACCAATGCCCGTAGGAGGGCTAGCGGGCACCTACGAGCAGTACTTC.

This chain connects TRBV6-5 to TRBJ2-4, with 7 positions matching TRBD1. The J call may be incorrect, as the DNA end agrees better with TRBJ2-7. The CDR3 consists of 14 residues. The germline gives CDR1 MNHEY, CDR2 SVGAGI. As DNA, the CDR3 is TGTGCCAGCAGAAAACAGGGGCGCTCCTACGAGCAGTACTTC. This gives the protein CASRKQGRSYEQYF.

The chain couples TRBV24-1 to TRBJ2-1; unclear D gene. Germline CDR1 KGHDR, CDR2 SFDVKD. This CDR3 has 15 residues. Trimming left V 3 bases short and J 1 base short, with 9 bases between. DNA for the CDR3: TGTGCCACCAGTGATGAGGCAGAATCCTACAATGAGCAGTTCTTC. This codes for CATSDEAESYNEQFF.

This clonotype was recorded once. The chain recombines TRBV6-1 with TRBJ2-5; TRBD2 matches at 13 bases. The trim removed 7 bases at V and 11 bases at J, leaving 10 bases unmatched. CDR1 is MNHNS and CDR2 is SASEGT in the germline V gene. The CDR3 loop spans 14 amino acids. The CDR3 sequence: CASKPGLAGLKQYF. CDR3 DNA: TGTGCCAGCAAACCGGGACTAGCGGGACTCAAGCAGTACTTC.

This clonotype was seen more than once but under ten times. A much larger clone is a single base away; this may be a read error. V is TRBV5-5 and J is TRBJ2-1, with no clear D. TRBJ2-7 explains the end of the DNA better; the J call may be wrong. The CDR3 spans 13 residues. In germline, CDR1 is SGHKS, CDR2 YYEKEE (reference sequence). CDR3 residues: CASRDSSYNEQYF. The CDR3 region has the DNA TGTGCCAGCAGGGATAGCTCCTACAATGAGCAGTACTTC.

The chain joins TRBV28 to TRBJ2-1, with 11 bases identical to TRBD2. This CDR3 spans 13 amino acids. Germline assignment: CDR1 MDHEN and CDR2 SYDVKM. The J segment lost 9 bases and the V segment lost 8 bases, leaving 6 bases of the junction unmatched. The CDR3 spells CASELAGVVEQFF. The DNA of the CDR3 is TGTGCCAGCGAACTAGCGGGAGTCGTTGAGCAGTTCTTC.

This clonotype was detected only once. The chain uses TRBV10-3 and TRBJ1-5, with 7 bases identical to TRBD1. The CDR3 is 14 amino acids. V gave up 2 bases and J gave up 4 bases; unmatched junction bases: 2. The V gene's germline CDR1 is ENHRY and CDR2 SYGVKD. CDR3 sequence reads: CAISEDRENQPQHF. In DNA form, the CDR3 reads TGTGCCATCAGTGAGGACAGGGAAAATCAGCCCCAGCATTTT.

This clonotype came up many times. The chain recombines TRBV29-1 with TRBJ2-5, with 10 positions matching TRBD1. V dropped 7 bases and J dropped 5; count of bases not matched to a gene: 4. Germline assignment: CDR1 SQVTM and CDR2 ANQGSEA. The CDR3 is made up of 12 amino acids. The CDR3 DNA is TGCAGCGCCCGACAGGGGGCTGAGACCCAGTACTTC. The encoded protein is CSARQGAETQYF.

This clonotype was detected a few times. V gene TRBV5-1 combines with J gene TRBJ2-4; D not resolved. CDR3 length: 11 amino acids. V gave up 3 bases and J gave up 3 bases, with 1 base separating them. CDR1 SGHRS and CDR2 YFSETQ come from the germline V gene. DNA of the CDR3: TGCGCCAGCAGCTACAAAAACATTCAGTACTTC. It codes for CASSYKNIQYF.

The chain employs TRBV6-2 or TRBV6-3 and TRBJ2-5; no definite D call. The CDR3 length is 15 residues. Trimming shortened V by 2 bases and J by 11 bases, and 21 bases separated the two germline ends. In germline, CDR1 is MNHEY, CDR2 SVGEGT. The CDR3 DNA reads TGTGCCAGCAGTTACGGCTGGGCCGGCTACAGTGAGCAGTACTTC. It yields the protein CASSYGWAGYSEQYF.

This chain links TRBV6-2 or TRBV6-3 with TRBJ2-3; D may correspond to TRBD1 or TRBD2 (6 bases each). CDR1 is MNHEY, CDR2 SVGEGT, per germline. V was pared by 6 bases and J by 2 bases, with 21 bases between. The CDR3 sequence is 17 residues long. The CDR3 DNA sequence: TGTGCCAGCAGACCCCCCCGGGAAGGGGGGACCACAGATACGCAGTATTTT. Amino acids: CASRPPREGGTTDTQYF.

The sample holds a few counts of this clonotype. V is TRBV20-1 and J is TRBJ1-6; 7 bases map to TRBD1. The CDR3 loop spans 16 amino acids. From germline, CDR1 is DFQATT and CDR2 SNEGSKA (reference sequence). J lost 10 bases, V lost 4 bases, and 16 bases had no gene match. Here the CDR3 DNA reads TGCAGTGCTAAAATCAGGCCCGGGACAGACCACTCACCCCTCCACTTT. This translates into CSAKIRPGTDHSPLHF.

The chain has TRBV20-1 and TRBJ2-7; a weak D match, TRBD2 (6 bases). The germline V and J ends were trimmed by 0 bases and 3 bases, with 15 bases remaining between them. The germline gives CDR1 DFQATT, CDR2 SNEGSKA (reference sequence). This CDR3 region has 15 residues. CDR3 region: CSARDWSGVDYEQYF. The CDR3 coding sequence is TGCAGTGCTAGAGATTGGTCGGGGGTTGACTACGAGCAGTACTTC.

Comments on this clonotype: A much larger clone lies a single base off, so this may be a read error. The chain's CDR3 is CASSLGAATTDTQYF. The CDR3 coding sequence is TGTGCCAGCAGCCTAGGAGCCGCCACCACAGATACGCAGTATTTT. The chain employs TRBV4-2 and TRBJ2-3; D unresolved. The germline V gene has CDR1 LGHNA and CDR2 YNFKEQ. This CDR3 is 15 amino acids long. Trimming stripped 4 bases from V and 2 bases from J, with 13 bases between.

The chain recombines TRBV7-2 with TRBJ2-2, with TRBD2 as a possible D gene (5 bases). Trimming removed 5 bases from V and 3 bases from J, with 10 bases in between. The germline gives CDR1 SGHTA, CDR2 FQGNSA. This CDR3 has 14 amino acids. The CDR3 here is CASSPRRDTGELFF. The CDR3 region has the DNA TGTGCCAGCAGCCCCAGGCGGGACACCGGGGAGCTGTTTTTT. Variable domain in full (rest from reference TRBV7-2 and TRBJ2-2): GAGVSQSPSNKVTEKGKDVELRCDPISGHTALYWYRQSLGQGLEFLIYFQGNSAPDKSGLPSDRFSAERTGGSVSTLTIQRTQQEDSAVYLCASSPRRDTGELFFGEGSRLTVL.

As regards this clonotype: Mismatch with germline at one junction end may stem from a read error. The chain combines TRBV6-1 with TRBJ1-2; D possibly corresponds to TRBD1 (6 bases). The CDR3 spans 13 residues. Germline CDR1 reads MNHNS; CDR2 reads SASEGT. CDR3 DNA: TGTGCCAGCAGGGAAGGACAGAACTATGGCTACACCTTC. Encoded protein: CASREGQNYGYTF.